The next 28 T cell receptor beta chains were all read from a single sample in a study of cytomegalovirus exposure and HLA in healthy donors. Researchers ran the PCR with 60 Vbeta and 13 Jbeta primers. Only in-frame clones appear in the TCRdb table, and some are missing; sequencing was by immunoSEQ multiplex PCR. This table has about 88,000 clones, about 90% appearing once. Sequenced input: PBMCs. The receptors come from a man aged 18 to 29 in good health and CMV-seronegative.

The rearrangement links TRBV9 to TRBJ2-7; 7 nucleotides agree with TRBD1. V shed 4 bases and J 2 bases; nucleotides not matched to a gene: 6. This CDR3 region has 14 residues. Looked up from germline, CDR1 is SGDLS and CDR2 is YYNGEE. CDR3 DNA: TGTGCCAGCAGCCCTGAGGACAGGCCCTACGAGCAGTACTTC. Amino acid sequence: CASSPEDRPYEQYF.

CDR3 DNA sequence: TGTGCCAGCAGCTTCGGAGAGACCACAGATACGCAGTATTTT. This translates into CASSFGETTDTQYF. The rearrangement joins TRBV7-7 to TRBJ2-3; D gene uncertain. V lost 3 bases, J lost 2 bases, and 9 bases lay in between. The CDR3 loop spans 14 amino acids. Germline values: CDR1 SSHAT, CDR2 FNYEAQ (reference sequence).

This chain links TRBV27 with TRBJ1-4; TRBD1 is a possible D gene (6 bases). With 0 bases removed from V and 8 bases from J, the gap between germline ends came to 16 bases. The CDR3 covers 16 residues. Germline V lookup: CDR1 MNHEY, CDR2 SMNVEV (reference sequence). CDR3 in DNA: TGTGCCAGCAGTTTATCGGGGGCTGCCCAAGGGGAAAAACTGTTTTTT. It translates to CASSLSGAAQGEKLFF.

CDR3 amino acids: CASSQTAGGLLNNEQFF. CDR3 bases: TGCGCCAGCAGCCAGACAGCGGGAGGGCTCCTTAACAATGAGCAGTTCTTC. The chain is built from TRBV4-1 and TRBJ2-1, with 10 bases matching TRBD2. Germline CDR1 is MGHRA and CDR2 is YSYEKL. The CDR3 consists of 17 residues. J was trimmed by 5 bases and V by 3 bases; bases with no gene match: 10.

The CDR3 coding sequence is TGTGCCAGCACCCGCCGAGGGTTCCAAGAGACCCAGTACTTC. This gives the protein CASTRRGFQETQYF. The genes are TRBV6-1 and TRBJ2-5, with a possible D match to TRBD2 (5 bases). Trimming cost V 7 bases and J 1 base, with 13 bases left between them. Per germline, CDR1 MNHNS and CDR2 SASEGT. The CDR3 sequence is 14 residues long.

The V gene is TRBV19, the J gene TRBJ2-5, with TRBD1 matching over 7 bases. The J call is in doubt because the DNA end fits TRBJ2-7 better. The CDR3 is made up of 15 amino acids. CDR1 and CDR2 from the germline V gene are LNHDA and SQIVND (reference sequence). CDR3 bases: TGTGCCAGTAGATCGACGACAGGGAGCTCCTACGAGCAGTACTTC. This sequence encodes CASRSTTGSSYEQYF.

In its sample, this clone was seen once. This chain links TRBV7-2 with TRBJ2-1; no clear D gene. V lost 6 bases to trimming and J lost 9 bases, with 18 bases between them. This CDR3 has 14 amino acids. Germline loops: CDR1 SGHTA, CDR2 FQGNSA. The CDR3 sequence: CASSSPPYFGEQFF. The CDR3 DNA sequence: TGTGCCAGCAGTTCCCCTCCCTATTTTGGTGAGCAGTTCTTC.

The CDR3 DNA sequence: TGCGCCAGCAGCTTACCGGGACAGGGGACCTACGAGCAGTACTTC. It codes for CASSLPGQGTYEQYF. This chain links TRBV5-1 with TRBJ2-5, with TRBD1 identical over 10 bases. The J call is in doubt because the DNA end fits TRBJ2-7 better. This CDR3 has 15 amino acids. Germline V gene sequence: CDR1 SGHRS, CDR2 YFSETQ.

The genes are TRBV11-1 and TRBJ2-7; 7 bases fit TRBD2. The V gene end was trimmed by 5 bases and the J gene end by 6 bases; junction bases not matched to a gene: 10. CDR1 and CDR2 from the germline V gene are SGHAT and FQDESV (reference sequence). There are 14 residues in the CDR3. CDR3 region: CASSPQAGEGEQYF. The CDR3 nucleotides read TGTGCCAGCAGCCCTCAGGCGGGAGAAGGCGAGCAGTACTTC.

The chain combines TRBV7-2 with TRBJ2-5; TRBD2 aligns across 10 bases. TRBJ2-7 explains the end of the DNA better; the J call may be wrong. The CDR3 contains 15 residues. Germline V gives CDR1 SGHTA, CDR2 FQGNSA. Here the CDR3 reads CASSHGLAASYEQYF. The CDR3 DNA sequence: TGTGCCAGCAGCCATGGACTAGCGGCCTCCTACGAGCAGTACTTC.

This chain joins TRBV4-3 and TRBJ2-7, with TRBD2 as a possible D gene (6 bases). Trimming removed 4 bases from V and 2 bases from J, with 18 bases in between. Germline V lookup: CDR1 LGHNA, CDR2 YSLEER. The CDR3 contains 16 residues. CDR3 nucleotides: TGCGCCAGCAGCCCCGCTCCGGCGGGATCAACCTACGAGCAGTACTTC. Amino acids: CASSPAPAGSTYEQYF.

The genes are TRBV4-1 and TRBJ2-6; tentatively, D is TRBD1 (6 bases). Trimming stripped 1 base from V and 0 bases from J, with 13 bases between. This CDR3 has 18 residues. Germline CDR1 is MGHRA and CDR2 is YSYEKL. CDR3 amino acids: CASSQGVGQSSGANVLTF. CDR3 bases: TGCGCCAGCAGCCAAGGGGTCGGACAGAGCTCTGGGGCCAACGTCCTGACTTTC.

The chain employs TRBV30 and TRBJ1-6; 9 positions agree with TRBD1. The CDR3 length is 13 residues. V gave up 5 bases and J gave up 9 bases; unmatched junction bases: 5. In germline, CDR1 is GTSNPN, CDR2 SVGIG (reference sequence). CDR3 residues: CAWGDRVGSPLHF. CDR3 nucleotides: TGTGCCTGGGGGGACAGGGTGGGTTCACCCCTCCACTTT. The variable domain in full, with the rest retrieved from reference TRBV30 and TRBJ1-6, is SQTIHQWPATLVQPVGSPLSLECTVEGTSNPNLYWYRQAAGRGLQLLFYSVGIGQISSEVPQNLSASRPQDRQFILSSKKLLLSDSGFYLCAWGDRVGSPLHFGNGTRLTVT.

A few counts support this clone. The chain combines TRBV14 with TRBJ2-1, with TRBD1 identical over 10 bases. The J segment lost 7 bases and the V segment lost 5 bases, leaving 17 bases of the junction unmatched. Looked up from germline, CDR1 is SGHDN and CDR2 is FVKESK. This CDR3 has 18 residues. The CDR3 DNA reads as TGTGCCAGCAGCTCGGGACAGGGGTTTCTAGACGACAAAAATGAGCAGTTCTTC. This sequence encodes CASSSGQGFLDDKNEQFF.

As concerns this clone: Other nucleotide sequences from this sample produce the same CDR3. The V gene is TRBV6-1, the J gene TRBJ1-4; a possible D gene is TRBD1 (5 bases). Trimming left V 0 bases short and J 3 bases short, with 17 bases between. Germline CDR1 is MNHNS and CDR2 is SASEGT. This CDR3 region has 18 residues. CDR3 region: CASSEAPGVGKPNEKLFF. CDR3 DNA sequence: TGTGCCAGCAGTGAAGCTCCGGGGGTTGGAAAACCTAATGAAAAACTGTTTTTT.

The V call is TRBV28, the J call TRBJ2-7, with a tentative D call TRBD2 (6 bases). The V gene's germline CDR1 is MDHEN and CDR2 SYDVKM. There are 15 residues in the CDR3. V was shortened by 1 base and J by 9 bases, with 19 bases between the two germline ends. The CDR3 loop reads CASSLSMGDFSWQYF. CDR3 DNA sequence: TGTGCCAGCAGTTTATCAATGGGGGACTTTTCTTGGCAGTACTTC. The full variable domain, rest sourced from reference TRBV28 and TRBJ2-7, is DVKVTQSSRYLVKRTGEKVFLECVQDMDHENMFWYRQDPGLGLRLIYFSYDVKMKEKGDIPEGYSVSREKKERFSLILESASTNQTSMYLCASSLSMGDFSWQYFGPGTRLTVT.

CDR3 protein: CASSLQANYGYTF. CDR3 DNA sequence: TGTGCCAGCAGTTTGCAGGCTAACTATGGCTACACCTTC. This rearrangement joins TRBV28 to TRBJ1-2; D is ambiguous. Looked up from germline, CDR1 is MDHEN and CDR2 is SYDVKM. The CDR3 consists of 13 residues. The V and J ends lost 3 bases and 0 bases respectively, with 5 bases between them.

The chain employs TRBV5-1 and TRBJ2-3, with TRBD2 identical over 12 bases. Per germline, CDR1 SGHRS and CDR2 YFSETQ. This CDR3 has 18 amino acids. Trimming at V came to 2 bases and at J to 0 bases, leaving 7 bases not matched to a gene. CDR3 DNA: TGCGCCAGCAGCTTTCTAGCGGGAGGGCCGGGGAGCACAGATACGCAGTATTTT. Translating gives CASSFLAGGPGSTDTQYF.

This sequence joins TRBV27 and TRBJ2-7; 15 bases are a match to TRBD2. V lost 4 bases and J lost 1; bases outside the gene matches: 8. The germline V gene encodes CDR1 MNHEY and CDR2 SMNVEV (reference sequence). CDR3 length: 18 amino acids. In DNA, the CDR3 is TGTGCCAGCAGTTCTCCGGGACTAGCGGGAGGCCGGTCCTACGAGCAGTACTTC. Its translation: CASSSPGLAGGRSYEQYF.

The V call is TRBV4-3, the J call TRBJ2-3, with D perhaps matching TRBD2 (6 bases). CDR3 length: 13 amino acids. Deletions cut 5 bases from V and 6 bases from J, with 12 bases between. The V gene's germline CDR1 is LGHNA and CDR2 YSLEER. CDR3 nucleotide sequence: TGCGCCAGCAGCGTGGGGAGGAGGGATACGCAGTATTTT. This codes for CASSVGRRDTQYF.

This clone came up a few times. This sequence joins TRBV10-3 and TRBJ2-5; TRBD1 might be the D (5 bases). V was shortened by 8 bases and J by 5 bases, with 12 bases between the two germline ends. The CDR3 runs to 12 residues. From germline, CDR1 is ENHRY and CDR2 SYGVKD. In DNA, the CDR3 is TGTGCCATCGGAGACAGACAGGAGACCCAGTACTTC. Protein sequence: CAIGDRQETQYF.

The CDR3 nucleotides read TGTGCCAGCAGCTTGTACACTAGCGGGAAGTACGAGCAGTACTTC. Its translation: CASSLYTSGKYEQYF. The J gene is TRBJ2-7, the V gene TRBV5-4, with 10 bases lining up with TRBD2. With V trimmed by 1 base and J by 4 bases, 5 bases remained unmatched. The CDR3 runs 15 residues. Germline V gene data show CDR1 as SGHNT and CDR2 as YYREEE (reference sequence).

The J gene is TRBJ2-7, the V gene TRBV2, with D perhaps matching TRBD2 (6 bases). Germline CDR1 reads SNHLY; CDR2 reads FYNNEI. The CDR3 consists of 15 residues. The ends were cut back, 4 bases at V and 2 bases at J, with 15 bases in the middle. This CDR3 is CASSAETSSTYEQYF. In nucleotides, the CDR3 is TGTGCCAGCAGTGCAGAGACTAGTTCTACCTACGAGCAGTACTTC.

This clone appeared once. CDR3 DNA sequence: TGTGCCAGCTCACCACGAAGAGGGTCCCACAATGAGCAGTTCTTC. Amino acid sequence: CASSPRRGSHNEQFF. The V call is TRBV18, the J call TRBJ2-1, with TRBD2 as a possible D gene (5 bases). Trimming took off 1 base at V and 5 bases at J, with 12 bases between the two ends. The CDR3 loop spans 15 amino acids. CDR1 is KGHSH and CDR2 is LQKENI in the germline V gene.

This chain connects TRBV5-1 to TRBJ2-5; TRBD1 matches at 8 bases. The J call may be in error: the DNA end matches TRBJ2-7 better. In germline, CDR1 is SGHRS, CDR2 YFSETQ. The CDR3 loop spans 14 amino acids. DNA of the CDR3: TGCGCCAGCAGCACTCGACAGGGGAACTACGAGCAGTACTTC. Translation gives CASSTRQGNYEQYF.

The rearrangement uses TRBV7-2 and TRBJ2-1; 8 positions match TRBD2. V gave up 4 bases and J gave up 0 bases; unmatched junction bases: 8. The CDR3 consists of 17 residues. Germline lookup yields CDR1 SGHTA and CDR2 FQGNSA. CDR3 sequence: CASSSLFSGASYNEQFF. The CDR3 bases are TGTGCCAGCAGCTCCCTCTTTAGCGGGGCCTCCTACAATGAGCAGTTCTTC.

The chain combines TRBV10-2 with TRBJ1-5; TRBD1 aligns across 9 bases. Germline lookup yields CDR1 WSHSY and CDR2 SAAADI. The junction had 4 bases not matched to a gene; V was cut back by 1 base and J by 6 bases. CDR3 size: 15 residues. The CDR3 nucleotides are TGCGCCAGCAGTGAGTTAGGACAGGGGAGTCAGCCCCAGCATTTT. Amino acid sequence: CASSELGQGSQPQHF.

The DNA of the CDR3 is TGTGCCAGCAGTTTAAAGTCAGGGAACACTGAAGCTTTCTTT. Translated: CASSLKSGNTEAFF. The V call is TRBV27, the J call TRBJ1-1; D unresolved. Germline CDR1 is MNHEY and CDR2 is SMNVEV (reference sequence). There are 14 residues in the CDR3. Trimming shortened V by 2 bases and J by 1 base, and 8 bases separated the two germline ends.